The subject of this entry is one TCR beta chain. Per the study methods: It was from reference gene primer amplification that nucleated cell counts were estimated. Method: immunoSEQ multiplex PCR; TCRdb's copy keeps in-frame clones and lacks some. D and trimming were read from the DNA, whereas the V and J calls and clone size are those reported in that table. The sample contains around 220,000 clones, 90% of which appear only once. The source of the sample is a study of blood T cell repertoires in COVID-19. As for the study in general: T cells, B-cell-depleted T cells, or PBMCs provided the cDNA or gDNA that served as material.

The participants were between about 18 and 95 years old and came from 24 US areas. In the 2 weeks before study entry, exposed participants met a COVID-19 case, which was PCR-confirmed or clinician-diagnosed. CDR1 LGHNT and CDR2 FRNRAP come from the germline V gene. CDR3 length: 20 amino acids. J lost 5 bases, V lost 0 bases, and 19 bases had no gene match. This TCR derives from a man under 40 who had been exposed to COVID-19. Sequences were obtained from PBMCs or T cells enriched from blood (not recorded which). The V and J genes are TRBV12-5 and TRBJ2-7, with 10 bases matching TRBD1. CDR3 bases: TGTGCTAGTGGTTTGGTATTGGGGACCAAGCCGGGACAGGGGAGAAACGAGCAGTACTTC. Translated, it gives CASGLVLGTKPGQGRNEQYF.